This T cell receptor beta chain was captured in a study of blood T cell repertoires in COVID-19. About the research overall: Sites across the United States, Italy and Spain contributed samples from acute and convalescent COVID-19. T cells, B-cell-depleted T cells, or PBMCs provided the cDNA or gDNA that served as material.

Original data processing: Amplified reference gene primers provided the basis for estimating nucleated cell counts. The repertoire was sequenced with immunoSEQ multiplex PCR; TCRdb's copy has only in-frame clones and lacks some. V, J and clone size are taken as reported in that table, and D and trimming were inferred from the DNA itself. The sample carries 100,000 to 150,000 clones, approximately 70% recorded once. Germline CDR1 is SGHVS and CDR2 is FQNEAQ. This CDR3 region has 14 residues. Trimming pared 5 bases from V and 3 bases from J, leaving 14 bases between. Specimen: peripheral blood. This clonotype was obtained from a woman in her 70s with acute or convalescent COVID-19. The gene calls are TRBV7-8 and TRBJ2-7; TRBD1 is a possible D gene (6 bases). The CDR3: CASSPGDAIYEQYF. As DNA, the CDR3 is TGTGCCAGCAGCCCAGGGGACGCTATCTACGAGCAGTACTTC.